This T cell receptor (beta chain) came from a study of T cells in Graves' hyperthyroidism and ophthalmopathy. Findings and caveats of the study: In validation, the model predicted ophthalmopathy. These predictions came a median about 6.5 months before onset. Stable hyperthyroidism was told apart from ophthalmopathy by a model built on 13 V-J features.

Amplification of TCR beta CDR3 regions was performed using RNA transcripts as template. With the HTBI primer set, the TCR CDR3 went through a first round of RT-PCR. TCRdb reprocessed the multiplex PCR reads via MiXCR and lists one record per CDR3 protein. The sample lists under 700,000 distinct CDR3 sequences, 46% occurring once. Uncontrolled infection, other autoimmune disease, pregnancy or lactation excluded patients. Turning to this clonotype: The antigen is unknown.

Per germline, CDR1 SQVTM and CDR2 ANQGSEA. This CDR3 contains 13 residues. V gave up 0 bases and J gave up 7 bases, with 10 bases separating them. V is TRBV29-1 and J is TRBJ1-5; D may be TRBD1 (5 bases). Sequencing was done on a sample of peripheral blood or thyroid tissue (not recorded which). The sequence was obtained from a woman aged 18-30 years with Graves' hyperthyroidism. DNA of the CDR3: TGCAGCGTTGAAGATCGGGGGGGGCAGCCCCAGCATTTT. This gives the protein CSVEDRGGQPQHF.